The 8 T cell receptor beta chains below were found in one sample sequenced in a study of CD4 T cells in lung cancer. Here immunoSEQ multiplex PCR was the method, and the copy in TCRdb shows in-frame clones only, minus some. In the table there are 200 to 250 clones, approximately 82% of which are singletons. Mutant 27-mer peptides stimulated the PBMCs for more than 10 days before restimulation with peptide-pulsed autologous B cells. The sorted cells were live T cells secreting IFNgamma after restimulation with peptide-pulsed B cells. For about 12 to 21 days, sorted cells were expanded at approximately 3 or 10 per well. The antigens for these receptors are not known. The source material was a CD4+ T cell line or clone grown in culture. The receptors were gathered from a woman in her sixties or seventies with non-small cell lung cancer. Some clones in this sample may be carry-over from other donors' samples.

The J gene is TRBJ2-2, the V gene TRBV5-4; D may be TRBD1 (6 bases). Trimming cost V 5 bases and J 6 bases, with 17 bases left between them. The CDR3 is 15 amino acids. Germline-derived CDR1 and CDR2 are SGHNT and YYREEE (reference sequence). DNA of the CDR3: TGTGCCAGCAGATCTGTGACAGGACCCTCCGGGGAGCTGTTTTTT. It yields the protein CASRSVTGPSGELFF.

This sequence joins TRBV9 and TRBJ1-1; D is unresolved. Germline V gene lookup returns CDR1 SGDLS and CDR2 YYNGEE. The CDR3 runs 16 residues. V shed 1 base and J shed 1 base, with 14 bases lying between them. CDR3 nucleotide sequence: TGTGCCAGCAGCGTAACAGTTTCTGCGGGGAACACTGAAGCTTTCTTT. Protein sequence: CASSVTVSAGNTEAFF.

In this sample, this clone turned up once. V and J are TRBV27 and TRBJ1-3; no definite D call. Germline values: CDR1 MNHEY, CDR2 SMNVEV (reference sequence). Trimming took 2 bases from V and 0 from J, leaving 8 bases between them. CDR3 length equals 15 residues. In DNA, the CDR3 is TGTGCCAGCAGTTTAACGGGATTCTCTGGAAACACCATATATTTT. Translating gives CASSLTGFSGNTIYF.

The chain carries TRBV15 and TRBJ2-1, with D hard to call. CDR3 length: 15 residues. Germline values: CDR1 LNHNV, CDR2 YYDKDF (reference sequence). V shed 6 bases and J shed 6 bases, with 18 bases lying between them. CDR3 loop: CATSLGIARPNEQFF. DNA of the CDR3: TGTGCCACCAGTTTGGGGATAGCACGTCCCAATGAGCAGTTCTTC.

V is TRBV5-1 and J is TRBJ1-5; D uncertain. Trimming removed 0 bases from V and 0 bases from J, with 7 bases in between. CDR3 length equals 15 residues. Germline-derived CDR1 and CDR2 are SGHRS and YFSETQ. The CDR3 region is CASSLGPNSNQPQHF. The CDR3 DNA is TGCGCCAGCAGCTTGGGGCCAAATAGCAATCAGCCCCAGCATTTT.

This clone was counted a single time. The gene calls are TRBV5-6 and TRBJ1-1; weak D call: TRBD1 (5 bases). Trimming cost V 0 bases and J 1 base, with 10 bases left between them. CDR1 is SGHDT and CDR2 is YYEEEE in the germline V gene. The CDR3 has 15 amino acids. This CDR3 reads CASSLAGDRNTEAFF. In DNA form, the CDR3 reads TGTGCCAGCAGCTTGGCCGGAGACAGGAACACTGAAGCTTTCTTT.

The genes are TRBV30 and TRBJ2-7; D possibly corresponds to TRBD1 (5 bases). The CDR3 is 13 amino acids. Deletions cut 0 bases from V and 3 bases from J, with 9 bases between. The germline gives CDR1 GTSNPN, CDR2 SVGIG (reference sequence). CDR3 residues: CAWSVQAGYEQYF. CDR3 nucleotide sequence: TGTGCCTGGAGTGTACAGGCTGGCTACGAGCAGTACTTC.

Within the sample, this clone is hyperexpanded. The CDR3 coding sequence is TGTGCCTGGAGTCAGACCGGGCAGACGACGCAGTATTTT. Protein: CAWSQTGQTTQYF. The rearrangement uses TRBV30 and TRBJ2-3; no clear D. Germline V gene lookup returns CDR1 GTSNPN and CDR2 SVGIG (reference sequence). V was clipped by 2 bases and J by 9 bases, with 15 bases between them. The CDR3 extends over 13 amino acids.